Following are 8 T cell receptor beta chains from one sample sequenced in a study of identical twins. One entry per CDR3 protein, called by TCRdb with MiXCR from the 5' RACE reads. The data hold 640,000 or so distinct CDR3 sequences, with around 6% observed a single time. The sample taken for sequencing was naive T cells sorted from blood. The receptors originated from a man aged 18 to 30 in good health.

The table lists this clonotype with a few counts. The genes are TRBV11-2 and TRBJ2-7, with TRBD2 matching over 9 bases. Trimming at V came to 5 bases and at J to 8 bases, leaving 10 bases not matched to a gene. This CDR3 has 14 amino acids. In germline, CDR1 is SGHAT, CDR2 FQNNGV. The CDR3 coding sequence is TGTGCCAGCAGCCTAGCGGGGCCCGTCTTTAAGCAGTACGTC. It is translated as CASSLAGPVFKQYV.

Ten or more counts support this clonotype. V and J are TRBV12-3 or TRBV12-4 and TRBJ2-3; D unresolved. Trimming took off 3 bases at V and 1 base at J, with 8 bases between the two ends. The CDR3 length is 14 residues. The CDR3 region has the DNA TGTGCCAGCAGTTTGATCTACCGCACAGATACGCAGTATTTT. Translation gives CASSLIYRTDTQYF.

This clonotype was counted at least ten times. The rearrangement links TRBV12-3 or TRBV12-4 to TRBJ1-5; D perhaps matches TRBD1 (6 bases). With 5 bases removed from V and 5 bases from J, the gap between germline ends came to 10 bases. CDR3 length: 13 residues. CDR3 nucleotide sequence: TGTGCCAGCAGTCCTCACAGGGATCAGCCCCAGCATTTT. Encoded protein: CASSPHRDQPQHF.

A few counts support this clonotype. The chain couples TRBV28 to TRBJ2-3; D remains ambiguous. Germline CDR1 and CDR2: MDHEN and SYDVKM. This CDR3 has 12 amino acids. V lost 6 bases and J 4 bases, leaving 8 bases between the germline ends. The CDR3: CASRSGPDTQYF. DNA of the CDR3: TGTGCCAGCAGAAGTGGACCAGATACGCAGTATTTT.

This clonotype was counted a few times. CDR3 coding DNA: TGTGCCAGCAGCCTCAACCAAGGGACTCAAAACATTCAGTACTTC. Amino acid sequence: CASSLNQGTQNIQYF. The rearrangement joins TRBV3-1 to TRBJ2-4; a possible D gene is TRBD2 (6 bases). The germline V gene encodes CDR1 LGHDT and CDR2 YNNKEL (reference sequence). The V end was cut by 4 bases, the J end by 5 bases, with 15 bases between. This CDR3 contains 15 residues.

This clonotype was recorded at least ten times. The chain recombines TRBV12-3 or TRBV12-4 with TRBJ2-3, with 10 nucleotides matching TRBD2. The CDR3 spans 16 residues. With V trimmed by 5 bases and J by 1 base, 6 bases remained unmatched. DNA of the CDR3: TGTGCCAGCAGTGCCGGGACTAGCGCGCGCACAGATACGCAGTATTTT. Its protein is CASSAGTSARTDTQYF.

This clonotype was counted ten times or more. The V call is TRBV3-1, the J call TRBJ2-7; weak D call: TRBD1 (6 bases). Germline loops: CDR1 LGHDT, CDR2 YNNKEL (reference sequence). The CDR3 spans 13 residues. V lost 2 bases, J lost 7 bases, and 12 bases lay in between. The CDR3 sequence is CASSQLQGSEQYV. Here the CDR3 DNA reads TGTGCCAGCAGCCAATTGCAGGGGAGTGAGCAGTACGTC.

This clonotype has ten or more counts. The chain has TRBV13 and TRBJ1-1; D remains ambiguous. Trimming removed 2 bases at V and 2 bases at J, with 6 bases between. The CDR3 length is 13 residues. CDR1 and CDR2 (germline): PRHDT, FYEKMQ (reference sequence). The CDR3 DNA reads TGTGCCAGCAGCTTAACAGATAACACTGAAGCTTTCTTT. As protein: CASSLTDNTEAFF. The full variable domain, its missing parts supplied by reference TRBV13 and TRBJ1-1, is AAGVIQSPRHLIKEKRETATLKCYPIPRHDTVYWYQQGPGQDPQFLISFYEKMQSDKGSIPDRFSAQQFSDYHSELNMSSLELGDSALYFCASSLTDNTEAFFGQGTRLTVV.